The entry that follows covers one TCR beta chain sequence. The record originates from a study of regulatory T cells in long-lasting Graves disease. As to time point: persistent/refractory GD, antithyroid drugs over 5 years with positive TRAb. PBMCs were the source of the RNA used for TCR sequencing. Germline V gene data show CDR1 as SGHAT and CDR2 as FQNNGV. V gave up 1 base and J gave up 6 bases; unmatched junction bases: 1. The length of the CDR3 is 15 residues. Library construction for TCR beta used iRepertoire HTBI primers and Arm-PCR of CDR3 regions. TCRdb passed the multiplex PCR reads through MiXCR, listing each CDR3 protein once. The sample lists hundreds of thousands of distinct CDR3 sequences, roughly 20% occurring once.

This specimen consisted of peripheral blood mononuclear cells (PBMCs), obtained when the disease was refractory, from a patient treated with antithyroid drugs. The TCR originated in a female donor with Graves disease. The chain joins TRBV11-2 to TRBJ2-1; 12 bases line up with TRBD2. The CDR3 reads CASSLASGRANEQFF. In nucleotides, the CDR3 is TGTGCCAGCAGCTTAGCTAGCGGGAGGGCCAATGAGCAGTTCTTC.